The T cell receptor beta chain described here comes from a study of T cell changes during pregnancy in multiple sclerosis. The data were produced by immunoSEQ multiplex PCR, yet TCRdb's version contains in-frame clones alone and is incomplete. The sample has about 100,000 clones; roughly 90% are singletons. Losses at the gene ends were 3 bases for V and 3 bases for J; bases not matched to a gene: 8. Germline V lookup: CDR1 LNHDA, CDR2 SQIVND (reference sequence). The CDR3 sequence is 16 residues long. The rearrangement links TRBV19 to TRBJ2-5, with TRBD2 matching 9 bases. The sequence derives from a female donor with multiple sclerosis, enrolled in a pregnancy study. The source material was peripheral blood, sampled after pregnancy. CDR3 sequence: CASSIVAGGREETQYF. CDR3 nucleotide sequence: TGTGCCAGTAGTATTGTCGCGGGAGGGCGAGAAGAGACCCAGTACTTC.